The sequence of this TCR beta chain was determined in a study of blood T cell repertoires in COVID-19. Study-wide background: The United States, Italy and Spain were the sources of the acute and convalescent COVID-19 samples.

Recruits, aged roughly 18 to 89 years, lived in some 25 US areas. Participants reported their clinical history, and cohort assignment relied on those reports. Two negative PCRs, clearance, or symptom resolution were required of recovered Cohort 3 donors. TCRdb's copy holds only in-frame clones and misses some; the assay was immunoSEQ multiplex PCR. The table lists some 510,000 clones, approximately 90% of them singletons, with about 2% in the top ten. The CDR3 loop spans 12 amino acids. V lost 1 base to trimming and J lost 7 bases, with 7 bases between them. The V gene's germline CDR1 is LNHNV and CDR2 YYDKDF (reference sequence).

The TCR comes from a woman aged 40 to 50 who had recovered from COVID-19. Sequenced sample: PBMCs or T cells enriched from blood (not recorded which). This sequence joins TRBV15 and TRBJ2-5; a weak D match, TRBD2 (6 bases). In DNA form, the CDR3 reads TGTGCCACCAGCAGAGTGGGGGGGACCCAGTACTTC. Its protein is CATSRVGGTQYF. The full variable domain, in which reference TRBV15 and TRBJ2-5 provide the parts outside the CDR3, is DAMVIQNPRYQVTQFGKPVTLSCSQTLNHNVMYWYQQKSSQAPKLLFHYYDKDFNNEADTPDNFQSRRPNTSFCFLDIRSPGLGDTAMYLCATSRVGGTQYFGPGTRLLVL.